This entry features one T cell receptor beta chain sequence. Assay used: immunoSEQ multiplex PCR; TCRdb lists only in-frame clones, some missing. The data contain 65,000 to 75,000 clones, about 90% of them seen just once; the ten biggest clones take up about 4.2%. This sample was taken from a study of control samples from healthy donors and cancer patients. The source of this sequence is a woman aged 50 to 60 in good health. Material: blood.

For the CDR3, the DNA is TGTGCCAGCAGCTTAACGGACGGCTCTGGAAACACCATATATTTT. As protein: CASSLTDGSGNTIYF. The chain recombines TRBV7-9 with TRBJ1-3; D unclear. Germline CDR1 and CDR2: SEHNR and FQNEAQ (reference sequence). V gave up 2 bases and J gave up 0 bases, with 8 bases separating them. The CDR3 has 15 residues.